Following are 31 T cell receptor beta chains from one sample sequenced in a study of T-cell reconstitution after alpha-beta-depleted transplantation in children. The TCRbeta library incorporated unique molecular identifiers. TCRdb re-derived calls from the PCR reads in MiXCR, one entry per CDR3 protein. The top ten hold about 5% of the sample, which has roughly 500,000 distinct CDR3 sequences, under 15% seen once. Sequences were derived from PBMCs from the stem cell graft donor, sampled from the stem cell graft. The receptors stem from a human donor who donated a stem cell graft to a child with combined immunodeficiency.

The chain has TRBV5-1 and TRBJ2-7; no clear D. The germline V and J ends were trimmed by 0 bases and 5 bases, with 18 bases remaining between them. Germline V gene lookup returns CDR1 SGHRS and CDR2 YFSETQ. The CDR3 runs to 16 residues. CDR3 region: CASSLVAIGGSHEQYF. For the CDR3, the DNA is TGCGCCAGCAGCTTGGTGGCTATTGGTGGGTCCCACGAGCAGTACTTC.

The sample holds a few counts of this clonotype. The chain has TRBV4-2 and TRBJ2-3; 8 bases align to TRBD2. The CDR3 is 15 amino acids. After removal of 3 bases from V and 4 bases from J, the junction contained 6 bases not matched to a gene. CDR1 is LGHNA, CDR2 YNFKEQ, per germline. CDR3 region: CASSHVGGAADTQYF. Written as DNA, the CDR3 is TGTGCCAGCAGCCATGTCGGGGGGGCGGCAGATACGCAGTATTTT.

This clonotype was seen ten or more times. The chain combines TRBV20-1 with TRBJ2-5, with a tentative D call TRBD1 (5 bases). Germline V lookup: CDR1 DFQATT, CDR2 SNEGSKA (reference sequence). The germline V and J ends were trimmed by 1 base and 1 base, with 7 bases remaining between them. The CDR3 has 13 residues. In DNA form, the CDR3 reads TGCAGTGCTAGAGCAACAGGCCAAGAGACCCAGTACTTC. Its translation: CSARATGQETQYF.

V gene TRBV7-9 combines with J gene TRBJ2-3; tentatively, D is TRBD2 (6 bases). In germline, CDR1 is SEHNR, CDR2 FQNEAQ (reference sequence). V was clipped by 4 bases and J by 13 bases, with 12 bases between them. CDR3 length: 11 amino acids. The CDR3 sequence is CASSSLGEEYF. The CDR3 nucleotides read TGTGCCAGCAGCTCGCTGGGGGAGGAGTATTTT.

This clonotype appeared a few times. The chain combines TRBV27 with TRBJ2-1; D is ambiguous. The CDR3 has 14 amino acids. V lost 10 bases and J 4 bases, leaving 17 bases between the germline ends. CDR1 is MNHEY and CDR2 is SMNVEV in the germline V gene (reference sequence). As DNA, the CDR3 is TGTGCCACCGGGTTGTCGGGCGCTTACAATGAGCAGTTCTTC. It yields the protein CATGLSGAYNEQFF.

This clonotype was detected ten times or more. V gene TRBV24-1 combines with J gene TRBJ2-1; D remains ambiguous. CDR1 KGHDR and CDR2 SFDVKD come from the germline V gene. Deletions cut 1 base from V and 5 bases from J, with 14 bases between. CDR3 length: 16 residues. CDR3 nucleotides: TGTGCCACCAGTGATTTTAGGGCCAGAGACGACAATGAGCAGTTCTTC. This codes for CATSDFRARDDNEQFF.

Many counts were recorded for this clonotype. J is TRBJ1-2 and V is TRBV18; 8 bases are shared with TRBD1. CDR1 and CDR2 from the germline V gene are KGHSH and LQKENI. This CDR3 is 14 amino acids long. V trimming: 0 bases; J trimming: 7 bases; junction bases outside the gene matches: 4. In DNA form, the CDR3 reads TGTGCCAGCTCACCACCAGGACAGGGCTCTGGCTACACCTTC. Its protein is CASSPPGQGSGYTF.

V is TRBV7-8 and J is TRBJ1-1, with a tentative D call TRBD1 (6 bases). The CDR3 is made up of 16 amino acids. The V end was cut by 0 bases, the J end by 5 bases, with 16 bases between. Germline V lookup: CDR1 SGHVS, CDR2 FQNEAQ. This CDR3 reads CASSLATDRGRTEAFF. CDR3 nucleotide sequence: TGTGCCAGCAGCTTAGCGACCGATCGGGGGCGAACTGAAGCTTTCTTT.

This chain's CDR3 is CSASKNLNTEAFF. For the CDR3, the DNA is TGCAGCGCTTCCAAAAATTTGAACACTGAAGCTTTCTTT. This sequence joins TRBV29-1 and TRBJ1-1, with D hard to call. The CDR3 loop spans 13 amino acids. The V gene's germline CDR1 is SQVTM and CDR2 ANQGSEA. With 7 bases removed from V and 0 bases from J, the gap between germline ends came to 12 bases.

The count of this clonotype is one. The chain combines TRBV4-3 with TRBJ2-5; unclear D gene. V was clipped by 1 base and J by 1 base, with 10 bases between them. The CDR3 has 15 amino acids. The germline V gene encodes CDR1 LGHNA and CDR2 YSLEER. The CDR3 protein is CASSQAFQIQETQYF. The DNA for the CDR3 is TGCGCCAGCAGCCAAGCGTTCCAGATCCAAGAGACCCAGTACTTC.

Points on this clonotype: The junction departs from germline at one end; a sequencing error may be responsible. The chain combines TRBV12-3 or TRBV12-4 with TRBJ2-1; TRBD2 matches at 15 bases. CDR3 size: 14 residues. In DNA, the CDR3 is TGTGCCAGCAGCCACCGGACTAGCGGGAGGGCCATTAACTTC. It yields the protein CASSHRTSGRAINF.

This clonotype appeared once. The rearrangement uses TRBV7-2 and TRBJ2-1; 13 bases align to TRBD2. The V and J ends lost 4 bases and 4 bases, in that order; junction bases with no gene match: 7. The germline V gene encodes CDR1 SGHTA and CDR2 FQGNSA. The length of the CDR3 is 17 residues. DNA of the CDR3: TGTGCCAGCAGCTACAGGGGACTAGCGGGACAGTACAATGAGCAGTTCTTC. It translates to CASSYRGLAGQYNEQFF.

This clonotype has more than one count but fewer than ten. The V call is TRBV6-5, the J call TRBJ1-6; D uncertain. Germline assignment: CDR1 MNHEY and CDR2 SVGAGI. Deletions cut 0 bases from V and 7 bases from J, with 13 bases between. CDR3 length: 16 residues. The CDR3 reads CASSYSPPAINSPLHF. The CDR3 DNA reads TGTGCCAGCAGTTACTCCCCCCCCGCAATCAATTCACCCCTCCACTTT.

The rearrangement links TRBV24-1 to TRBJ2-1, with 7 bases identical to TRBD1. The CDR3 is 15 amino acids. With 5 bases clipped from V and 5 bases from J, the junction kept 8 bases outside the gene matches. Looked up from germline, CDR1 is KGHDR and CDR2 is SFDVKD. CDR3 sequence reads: CATSALTGSHNEQFF. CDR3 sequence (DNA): TGTGCCACCAGTGCCCTGACAGGGTCCCACAATGAGCAGTTCTTC.

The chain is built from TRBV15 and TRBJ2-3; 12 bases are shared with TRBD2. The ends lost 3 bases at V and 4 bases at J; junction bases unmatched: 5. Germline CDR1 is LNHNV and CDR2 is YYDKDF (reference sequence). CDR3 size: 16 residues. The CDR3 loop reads CATSSDLAGGADTQYF. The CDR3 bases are TGTGCCACCAGCAGCGACCTAGCGGGAGGGGCAGATACGCAGTATTTT.

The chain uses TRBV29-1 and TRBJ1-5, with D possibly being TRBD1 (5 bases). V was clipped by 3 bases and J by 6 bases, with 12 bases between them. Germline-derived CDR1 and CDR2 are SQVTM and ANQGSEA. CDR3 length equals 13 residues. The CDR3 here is CSVEGQGGQPQHF. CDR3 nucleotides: TGCAGCGTTGAGGGGCAGGGTGGTCAGCCCCAGCATTTT.

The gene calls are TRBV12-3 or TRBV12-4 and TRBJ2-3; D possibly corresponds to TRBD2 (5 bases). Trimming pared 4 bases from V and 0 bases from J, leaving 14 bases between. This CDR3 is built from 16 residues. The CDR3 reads CASSSASGTSTDTQYF. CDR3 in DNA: TGTGCCAGCAGTTCCGCGAGCGGAACTAGCACAGATACGCAGTATTTT.

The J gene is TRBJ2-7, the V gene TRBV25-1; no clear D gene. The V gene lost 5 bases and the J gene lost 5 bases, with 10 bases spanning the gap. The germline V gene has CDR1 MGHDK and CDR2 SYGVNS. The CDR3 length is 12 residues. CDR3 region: CASSSRPHEQYF. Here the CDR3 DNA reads TGTGCCAGCAGTTCCCGTCCCCACGAGCAGTACTTC.

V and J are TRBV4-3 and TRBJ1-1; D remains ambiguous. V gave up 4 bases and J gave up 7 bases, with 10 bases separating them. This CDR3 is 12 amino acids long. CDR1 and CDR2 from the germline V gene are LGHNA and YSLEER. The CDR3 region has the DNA TGCGCCAGCAGCCCAAAGGCCGGTGAAGCTTTCTTT. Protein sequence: CASSPKAGEAFF.

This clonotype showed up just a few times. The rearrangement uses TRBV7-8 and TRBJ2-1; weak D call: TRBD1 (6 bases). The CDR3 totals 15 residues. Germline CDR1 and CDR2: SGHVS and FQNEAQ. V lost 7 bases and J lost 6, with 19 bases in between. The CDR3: CASTLDRQIFNEQFF. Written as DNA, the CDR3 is TGTGCCAGCACCCTGGACAGACAAATATTCAATGAGCAGTTCTTC.

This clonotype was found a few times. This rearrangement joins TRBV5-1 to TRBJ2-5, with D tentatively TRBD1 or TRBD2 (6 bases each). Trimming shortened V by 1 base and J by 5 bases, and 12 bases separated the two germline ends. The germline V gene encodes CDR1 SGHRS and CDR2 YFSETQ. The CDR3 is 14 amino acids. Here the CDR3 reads CASSLTGTRETQYF. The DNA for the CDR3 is TGCGCCAGCAGCTTGACAGGGACTCGGGAGACCCAGTACTTC.

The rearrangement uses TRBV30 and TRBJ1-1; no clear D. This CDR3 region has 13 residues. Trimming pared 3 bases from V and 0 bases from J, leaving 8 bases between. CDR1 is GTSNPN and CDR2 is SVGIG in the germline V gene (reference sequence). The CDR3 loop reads CAWRVLMNTEAFF. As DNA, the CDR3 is TGTGCCTGGAGAGTATTGATGAACACTGAAGCTTTCTTT.

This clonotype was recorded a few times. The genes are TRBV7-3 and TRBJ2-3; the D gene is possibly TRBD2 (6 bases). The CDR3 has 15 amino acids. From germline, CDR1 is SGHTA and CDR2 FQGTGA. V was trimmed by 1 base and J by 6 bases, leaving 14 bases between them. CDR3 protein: CASSLSRTSRDTQYF. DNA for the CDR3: TGTGCCAGCAGCTTAAGTCGTACTAGCCGCGATACGCAGTATTTT. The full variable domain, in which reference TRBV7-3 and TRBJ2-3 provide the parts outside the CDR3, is GAGVSQTPSNKVTEKGKYVELRCDPISGHTALYWYRQSLGQGPEFLIYFQGTGAADDSGLPNDRFFAVRPEGSVSTLKIQRTERGDSAVYLCASSLSRTSRDTQYFGPGTRLTVL.

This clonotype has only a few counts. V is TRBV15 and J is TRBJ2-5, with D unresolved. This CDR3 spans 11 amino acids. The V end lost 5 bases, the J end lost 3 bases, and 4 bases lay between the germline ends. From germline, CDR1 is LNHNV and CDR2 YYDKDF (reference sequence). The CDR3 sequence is CATSGEETQYF. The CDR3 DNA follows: TGTGCCACCAGCGGGGAAGAGACCCAGTACTTC.

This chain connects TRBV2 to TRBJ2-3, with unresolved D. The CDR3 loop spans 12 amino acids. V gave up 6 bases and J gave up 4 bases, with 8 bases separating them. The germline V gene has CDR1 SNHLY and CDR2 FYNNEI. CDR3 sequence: CASSDLSDTQYF. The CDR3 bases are TGTGCCAGCAGCGACTTATCAGATACGCAGTATTTT.

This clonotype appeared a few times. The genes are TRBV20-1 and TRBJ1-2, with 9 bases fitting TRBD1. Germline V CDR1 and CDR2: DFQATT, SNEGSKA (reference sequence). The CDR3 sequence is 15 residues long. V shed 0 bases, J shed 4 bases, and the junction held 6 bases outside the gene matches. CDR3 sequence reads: CSARDGTGTFYGYTF. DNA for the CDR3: TGCAGTGCTAGAGATGGGACAGGGACTTTCTATGGCTACACCTTC.

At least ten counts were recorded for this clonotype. CDR3 DNA sequence: TGTGCCACCAGTGAGCAGAAACAGGGCAATGAGCAGTTCTTC. This encodes CATSEQKQGNEQFF. The chain joins TRBV24-1 to TRBJ2-1; possible D gene TRBD1, 6 bases. CDR3 length: 14 residues. CDR1 and CDR2 from the germline V gene are KGHDR and SFDVKD. Deletions cut 4 bases from V and 6 bases from J, with 12 bases between.

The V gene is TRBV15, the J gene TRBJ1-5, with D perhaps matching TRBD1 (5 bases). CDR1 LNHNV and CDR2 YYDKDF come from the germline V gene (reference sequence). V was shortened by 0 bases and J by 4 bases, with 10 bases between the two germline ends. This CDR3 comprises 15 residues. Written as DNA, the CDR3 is TGTGCCACCAGCAGAGATGGGGGTATTAATCAGCCCCAGCATTTT. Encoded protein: CATSRDGGINQPQHF.

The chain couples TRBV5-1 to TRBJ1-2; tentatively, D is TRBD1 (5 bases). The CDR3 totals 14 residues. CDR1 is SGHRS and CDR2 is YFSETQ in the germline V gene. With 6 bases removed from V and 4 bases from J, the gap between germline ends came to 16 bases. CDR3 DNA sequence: TGCGCCAGCAAGGATGGGGGACTGGGCTATGGCTACACCTTC. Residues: CASKDGGLGYGYTF.

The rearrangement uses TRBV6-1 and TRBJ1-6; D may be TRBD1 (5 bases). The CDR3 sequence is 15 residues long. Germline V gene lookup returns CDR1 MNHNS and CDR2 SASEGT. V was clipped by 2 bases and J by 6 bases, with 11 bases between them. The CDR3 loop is CASSELPTANSPLHF. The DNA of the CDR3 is TGTGCCAGCAGTGAACTCCCGACAGCTAATTCACCCCTCCACTTT.

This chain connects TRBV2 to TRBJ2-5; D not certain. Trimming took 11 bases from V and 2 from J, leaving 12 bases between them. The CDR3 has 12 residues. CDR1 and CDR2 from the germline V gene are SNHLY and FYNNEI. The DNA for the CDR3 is TGTGCCGGACGACGGATTCAAGAGACCCAGTACTTC. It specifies CAGRRIQETQYF.